Each of the 11 T cell receptor beta chains below was sequenced from the same sample in a study of cytomegalovirus exposure and HLA in healthy donors. Researchers ran the PCR with 60 Vbeta and 13 Jbeta primers. Some clones are missing from TCRdb's copy, which holds only in-frame ones; the method was immunoSEQ multiplex PCR. The sample lists some 81,000 clones; over 60% were seen once. The specimen was PBMCs. The receptor source for this set is a woman aged 40-49 years in good health and CMV-seropositive.

The chain carries TRBV5-1 and TRBJ2-5; TRBD2 matches 11 bases. From germline, CDR1 is SGHRS and CDR2 YFSETQ. V dropped 0 bases and J dropped 4; count of bases not matched to a gene: 5. The CDR3 is 16 residues long. The CDR3 reads CASSLATSGSGETQYF. The CDR3 DNA sequence: TGCGCCAGCAGCTTGGCTACTAGCGGGAGCGGAGAGACCCAGTACTTC.

For this clone: Germline is not matched at one junction end, which may reflect a read error. The rearrangement uses TRBV5-6 and TRBJ1-2, with a possible D match to TRBD1 (5 bases). Per germline, CDR1 SGHDT and CDR2 YYEEEE. This CDR3 comprises 15 residues. This CDR3 reads CASRPQNQGFYGYPF. CDR3 bases: TGTGCCAGCAGACCACAAAATCAGGGCTTCTATGGCTACCCCTTC.

The rearrangement joins TRBV30 to TRBJ2-1; 10 bases agree with TRBD2. The CDR3 consists of 14 residues. In germline, CDR1 is GTSNPN, CDR2 SVGIG (reference sequence). In nucleotides, the CDR3 is TGTGCTTCTAGCGGGAGACCCCACTACAATGAGCAGTTCTTC. Translated, it gives CASSGRPHYNEQFF. Looking up the rest from reference TRBV30 and TRBJ2-1 gives the full variable domain: SQTIHQWPATLVQPVGSPLSLECTVEGTSNPNLYWYRQAAGRGLQLLFYSVGIGQISSEVPQNLSASRPQDRQFILSSKKLLLSDSGFYLCASSGRPHYNEQFFGPGTRLTVL.

The chain has TRBV28 and TRBJ2-3; possible D gene TRBD2, 6 bases. Deletions cut 5 bases from V and 6 bases from J, with 18 bases between. Germline CDR1 MDHEN, CDR2 SYDVKM. This CDR3 contains 15 residues. CDR3 in DNA: TGTGCCAGCAGTGTCCGAGGGACTCCCTCGGATACGCAGTATTTT. Residues: CASSVRGTPSDTQYF.

This chain uses TRBV6-5 with TRBJ1-2; a weak D match, TRBD1 (5 bases). CDR3 length: 15 residues. With 7 bases removed from V and 5 bases from J, the gap between germline ends came to 20 bases. Germline V gene data show CDR1 as MNHEY and CDR2 as SVGAGI. CDR3 sequence reads: CASNSPRRGIYGYTF. The CDR3 DNA reads TGTGCCAGCAATAGCCCTCGGCGGGGGATTTATGGCTACACCTTC.

The chain is built from TRBV19 and TRBJ2-7, with 7 bases aligning to TRBD1. The germline V gene encodes CDR1 LNHDA and CDR2 SQIVND (reference sequence). V was pared by 4 bases and J by 3 bases, with 6 bases of the junction left unmatched. The CDR3 length is 14 residues. The CDR3 sequence: CASSTTGANYEQYF. The CDR3 nucleotides are TGTGCCAGTAGTACAACAGGGGCGAACTACGAGCAGTACTTC.

The chain links TRBV18 to TRBJ2-7, with 8 bases matching TRBD1. CDR3 length: 14 residues. Trimming took 5 bases from V and 2 from J; bases not matched to a gene: 5. Germline values: CDR1 KGHSH, CDR2 LQKENI. DNA for the CDR3: TGTGCCAGCTCAGGGAGACAGGGGACCTACGAGCAGTACTTC. Protein: CASSGRQGTYEQYF.

This chain connects TRBV5-1 to TRBJ1-5; TRBD1 matches at 7 bases. CDR3 length: 19 residues. Trimming at V came to 3 bases and at J to 2 bases, leaving 17 bases not matched to a gene. Per the germline V gene, CDR1 is SGHRS and CDR2 is YFSETQ. CDR3 in amino acids: CASSSERGGGGGGNQPQHF. The CDR3 DNA reads TGCGCCAGCAGCTCCGAAAGAGGGGGCGGAGGTGGTGGCAATCAGCCCCAGCATTTT.

The rearrangement uses TRBV29-1 and TRBJ2-7, with 9 bases lining up with TRBD1. Germline assignment: CDR1 SQVTM and CDR2 ANQGSEA. The CDR3 runs to 20 residues. Trimming took 2 bases from V and 2 from J; bases not matched to a gene: 22. The CDR3 loop reads CSVEKPHKVRRDRATYEQYF. The CDR3 DNA reads as TGCAGCGTTGAAAAGCCGCATAAAGTTCGGCGGGACAGGGCCACCTACGAGCAGTACTTC.

The V and J genes are TRBV29-1 and TRBJ2-1, with D possibly matching TRBD1 (5 bases). V lost 5 bases to trimming and J lost 8 bases, with 16 bases between them. This CDR3 contains 13 residues. CDR1 and CDR2 (germline): SQVTM, ANQGSEA. The CDR3 here is CSVIPGSKDEQFF. The DNA for the CDR3 is TGCAGCGTTATCCCAGGGTCTAAGGATGAGCAGTTCTTC.

V gene TRBV7-6 combines with J gene TRBJ2-2; no definite D call. The CDR3 totals 14 residues. With 5 bases removed from V and 3 bases from J, the gap between germline ends came to 10 bases. Germline-derived CDR1 and CDR2 are SGHVS and FNYEAQ. CDR3 loop: CASSPSVHTGELFF. The CDR3 bases are TGTGCCAGCAGCCCGAGCGTTCACACCGGGGAGCTGTTTTTT.